This TCR beta chain was observed in a study of T cell repertoires in cytomegalovirus infection. Each CDR3 protein is one row after TCRdb ran MiXCR on the reads. Of 450,000 to 550,000 distinct CDR3 sequences listed, more than 15% are singletons. Trimming took off 1 base at V and 4 bases at J, with 11 bases between the two ends. This CDR3 is built from 15 residues. Germline V gene sequence: CDR1 LNHDA, CDR2 SQIVND (reference sequence). This clonotype was detected ten times or more. V usage is TRBV19 and J usage is TRBJ2-1; TRBD2 might be the D (6 bases). The sequence came from a human donor in good health (CMV status not recorded). Some clones in this sample may be carry-over from other donors' samples. Sequenced: CD8+ T cells from PBMCs. The CDR3 reads CASSIGDLLYNEQFF. The CDR3 coding sequence is TGTGCCAGTAGTATAGGGGACTTGTTGTACAATGAGCAGTTCTTC.